A single sample gave rise to the 20 T cell receptor beta chains below, sequenced in a study of blood T cell repertoires in COVID-19. Clones were sequenced by immunoSEQ multiplex PCR, and TCRdb holds only the in-frame ones, with some missing. In the table there are 120,000 or so clones, roughly 85% of which are singletons. Sequenced input: peripheral blood. All receptors come from a man aged 80 or over with active or convalescent COVID-19.

This clone occurred a few times. The rearrangement links TRBV5-1 to TRBJ1-2, with a weak D call TRBD1 (6 bases). This CDR3 region has 13 residues. CDR1 and CDR2 (germline): SGHRS, YFSETQ. V shed 5 bases and J shed 8 bases, with 16 bases lying between them. CDR3 loop: CASSEQGRSGYTF. CDR3 nucleotides: TGCGCCAGCAGTGAACAGGGACGTTCCGGCTACACCTTC.

This clone was seen once. The chain employs TRBV7-2 and TRBJ2-7; 8 bases agree with TRBD2. The CDR3 sequence is 14 residues long. Trimming at V came to 5 bases and at J to 4 bases, leaving 7 bases not matched to a gene. Germline lookup yields CDR1 SGHTA and CDR2 FQGNSA. This chain's CDR3 is CASSLTSGQYEQYF. The CDR3 DNA reads as TGTGCCAGCAGCCTCACTAGCGGACAGTACGAGCAGTACTTC.

The CDR3 region is CASSLNYEQYF. CDR3 bases: TGCGCCAGCAGCCTTAACTACGAGCAGTACTTC. The rearrangement links TRBV5-1 to TRBJ2-7, with no clear D. The CDR3 consists of 11 residues. Trimming left V 4 bases short and J 3 bases short, with 5 bases between. CDR1 SGHRS and CDR2 YFSETQ come from the germline V gene.

The rearrangement uses TRBV7-8 and TRBJ2-7; D not resolved. Trimming left V 5 bases short and J 4 bases short, with 6 bases between. Germline V lookup: CDR1 SGHVS, CDR2 FQNEAQ. This CDR3 has 11 amino acids. This CDR3 is CASSLYYEQYF. CDR3 DNA: TGTGCCAGCAGCCTTTATTACGAGCAGTACTTC.

The rearrangement links TRBV24-1 to TRBJ2-5, with TRBD1 matching 7 bases. Germline-derived CDR1 and CDR2 are KGHDR and SFDVKD. V was pared by 2 bases and J by 2 bases, with 1 base of the junction left unmatched. This CDR3 spans 14 amino acids. CDR3 DNA: TGTGCCACCAGTGATTCGGGACAGCAAGAGACCCAGTACTTC. Its protein product is CATSDSGQQETQYF.

Written as DNA, the CDR3 is TGTGCCAGCAGCCGTAGCGGGGGGGGGCAAGAGACCCAGTACTTC. Protein sequence: CASSRSGGGQETQYF. The rearrangement uses TRBV5-4 and TRBJ2-5; 11 positions agree with TRBD2. Germline CDR1 reads SGHNT; CDR2 reads YYREEE (reference sequence). The J segment lost 2 bases and the V segment lost 4 bases, leaving 4 bases of the junction unmatched. This CDR3 comprises 15 residues.

This clone was seen a few times. The CDR3 is CASSPNGGSFGYTF. In nucleotides, the CDR3 is TGTGCCAGCAGCCCTAACGGGGGATCTTTTGGCTACACCTTC. The rearrangement links TRBV7-3 to TRBJ1-2; D may be TRBD1 (5 bases). Germline lookup yields CDR1 SGHTA and CDR2 FQGTGA. The CDR3 has 14 residues. V gave up 5 bases and J gave up 7 bases, with 17 bases separating them.

This chain links TRBV14 with TRBJ2-3; D may be TRBD2 (7 bases). The CDR3 totals 17 residues. The V gene lost 2 bases and the J gene lost 0 bases, with 15 bases spanning the gap. Germline CDR1 and CDR2: SGHDN and FVKESK. Here the CDR3 reads CASSQSAGAPSTDTQYF. In DNA form, the CDR3 reads TGTGCCAGCAGCCAAAGTGCGGGGGCCCCTAGCACAGATACGCAGTATTTT.

The chain is built from TRBV30 and TRBJ2-5, with D tentatively TRBD1 (6 bases). CDR3 size: 12 residues. The V and J ends lost 5 bases and 4 bases respectively, with 11 bases between them. CDR1 and CDR2 from the germline V gene are GTSNPN and SVGIG (reference sequence). In DNA, the CDR3 is TGTGCCTGGGGGCAGGGGCGAGAGACCCAGTACTTC. Translating gives CAWGQGRETQYF.

The chain couples TRBV5-4 to TRBJ1-4, with TRBD1 matching over 10 bases. Trimming at V came to 4 bases and at J to 0 bases, leaving 6 bases not matched to a gene. This CDR3 has 17 amino acids. Germline CDR1 reads SGHNT; CDR2 reads YYREEE (reference sequence). In DNA, the CDR3 is TGTGCCAGCAGCCTGGGACAGGGGATCGCAACTAATGAAAAACTGTTTTTT. Protein product: CASSLGQGIATNEKLFF.

This chain links TRBV18 with TRBJ1-5; D call uncertain. The CDR3 is 13 residues long. Trimming shortened V by 2 bases and J by 6 bases, and 8 bases separated the two germline ends. The germline CDR1 and CDR2 sequences are KGHSH and LQKENI. CDR3 in amino acids: CASSPSQFQPQHF. The CDR3 nucleotides read TGTGCCAGCTCACCATCACAATTTCAGCCCCAGCATTTT.

The genes are TRBV6-4 and TRBJ2-1; D call uncertain. The germline gives CDR1 MRHNA, CDR2 SNTAGT. The CDR3 extends over 15 amino acids. V dropped 6 bases and J dropped 3 bases, with 15 bases sitting between them. The CDR3, as DNA: TGTGCCAGCAGCCGGATCGCGACGGGCTACAATGAGCAGTTCTTC. It specifies CASSRIATGYNEQFF.

The V call is TRBV9, the J call TRBJ1-1; D may be TRBD1 (6 bases). The CDR3 sequence is 16 residues long. The V gene's germline CDR1 is SGDLS and CDR2 YYNGEE. V was pared by 0 bases and J by 1 base, with 13 bases between. The CDR3 region is CASSVVTGHTNTEAFF. DNA for the CDR3: TGTGCCAGCAGCGTAGTGACAGGACACACGAACACTGAAGCTTTCTTT.

V gene TRBV5-4 combines with J gene TRBJ2-5, with 7 bases that match TRBD1. Germline CDR1 and CDR2: SGHNT and YYREEE (reference sequence). This CDR3 has 15 amino acids. Germline trimming cut 1 base from V and 5 bases from J; bases unmatched to any gene: 8. The CDR3 nucleotides are TGTGCCAGCAGCTTGAACAGGGGTGGGGCGGAGACCCAGTACTTC. It encodes CASSLNRGGAETQYF.

This chain uses TRBV19 with TRBJ1-6; unclear D gene. This CDR3 is 17 amino acids long. Per the germline V gene, CDR1 is LNHDA and CDR2 is SQIVND (reference sequence). V was cut by 1 base and J by 0 bases, with 10 bases left in between. The CDR3 nucleotides are TGTGCCAGTAGTATAGGCCCGGAGAGCTCCTATAATTCACCCCTCCACTTT. Protein product: CASSIGPESSYNSPLHF.

This chain joins TRBV29-1 and TRBJ2-3; D is perhaps TRBD1 (5 bases). Trimming left V 4 bases short and J 5 bases short, with 13 bases between. Germline CDR1 and CDR2: SQVTM and ANQGSEA. CDR3 length equals 13 residues. CDR3 nucleotide sequence: TGCAGCGTTGTGGCGCCCACAGGAGATACGCAGTATTTT. It encodes CSVVAPTGDTQYF.

CDR3 nucleotides: TGCAGTGCTGGGAAGGGGGCAGGGGAGTTCTTC. Protein product: CSAGKGAGEFF. The chain links TRBV20-1 to TRBJ2-1, with 7 bases identical to TRBD1. The length of the CDR3 is 11 residues. V shed 5 bases and J 14 bases; nucleotides not matched to a gene: 9. Germline V lookup: CDR1 DFQATT, CDR2 SNEGSKA (reference sequence).

This clone is a singleton in its sample. The chain joins TRBV3-1 (or the pseudogene TRBV3-2) to TRBJ2-1, with TRBD1 as a possible D gene (5 bases). Looked up from germline, CDR1 is LGHDT and CDR2 is YNNKEL (reference sequence). CDR3 length equals 12 residues. Deletions cut 3 bases from V and 8 bases from J, with 8 bases between. Here the CDR3 reads CASSHRADEQFF. DNA for the CDR3: TGTGCCAGCAGCCACAGGGCCGATGAGCAGTTCTTC.

The chain links TRBV5-1 to TRBJ2-7; D possibly corresponds to TRBD2 (6 bases). CDR1 and CDR2 from the germline V gene are SGHRS and YFSETQ. The V gene lost 6 bases and the J gene lost 1 base, with 17 bases spanning the gap. The CDR3 has 15 residues. The CDR3 nucleotides read TGCGCCAGCACCATTGGGCGGGGACGTTCCTACGAGCAGTACTTC. It specifies CASTIGRGRSYEQYF.

This chain uses TRBV5-4 with TRBJ1-6, with D possibly TRBD1 on 5 matching bases. Germline loops: CDR1 SGHNT, CDR2 YYREEE (reference sequence). V lost 0 bases and J lost 10, with 8 bases in between. The CDR3 loop spans 13 amino acids. CDR3 amino acids: CASSLVPGSPLHF. In DNA form, the CDR3 reads TGTGCCAGCAGCTTGGTTCCAGGGTCACCCCTCCACTTT.